Included here is one T cell receptor (beta chain) sequence, with context. Original processing methods: Nucleated cell number was recorded as an estimate derived from reference gene primer amplification. This table comes from immunoSEQ multiplex PCR, and its TCRdb copy is limited to in-frame clones, with some not included. D and trimming come from the DNA, and the V and J calls and clone size come from that table. The repertoire has 260,000 or so clones, approximately 80% of them found once; the top ten carry about 9.1%. The germline V gene has CDR1 SNHLY and CDR2 FYNNEI. The CDR3 consists of 15 residues. J gave up 6 bases and V 8 bases, and 14 bases lay outside the gene matches. This sample was taken from a study of blood T cell repertoires in COVID-19. Study details: The United States, Italy and Spain provided the acute and convalescent COVID-19 samples.

Sample: peripheral blood. This clonotype was obtained from a human donor in a cohort sampled during active COVID-19. The V call is TRBV2, the J call TRBJ2-3; 7 bases fit TRBD2. This chain's CDR3 is CASLRWRGRADTQYF. In DNA form, the CDR3 reads TGTGCCAGCTTACGGTGGCGGGGGAGGGCTGATACGCAGTATTTT.